Following are 26 T cell receptor beta chains from one sample sequenced in a study of T cells in localized non-small cell lung cancer. Generated by immunoSEQ multiplex PCR, the TCRdb table keeps only in-frame clones and is missing some. The sample includes approximately 7,000 clones, roughly 23% seen only once; the top ten take about 3.6%. This specimen consisted of lung tumor tissue, obtained before any cancer treatment. These receptors were taken from a man between 40 and 70 years old with stage III squamous cell lung carcinoma.

The chain recombines TRBV6-8 with TRBJ1-5, with 9 bases lining up with TRBD1. The trim removed 2 bases at V and 2 bases at J, leaving 7 bases unmatched. The CDR3 consists of 17 residues. Looked up from germline, CDR1 is MNHGY and CDR2 is SAAAGT. CDR3 sequence (DNA): TGTGCCAGCAGTTACGTCCGGGACAGGGCCCGCAATCAGCCCCAGCATTTT. It codes for CASSYVRDRARNQPQHF.

J is TRBJ1-1 and V is TRBV10-2; tentatively, D is TRBD1 (6 bases). The germline gives CDR1 WSHSY, CDR2 SAAADI. The germline V and J ends were trimmed by 6 bases and 6 bases, with 14 bases remaining between them. This CDR3 spans 13 amino acids. CDR3 protein: CASSSSQGAEAFF. The CDR3, as DNA: TGCGCCAGCAGCTCCTCACAGGGCGCTGAAGCTTTCTTT.

V gene TRBV11-3 combines with J gene TRBJ1-1; D is possibly TRBD1 (5 bases). V was trimmed by 2 bases and J by 2 bases, leaving 27 bases between them. The CDR3 has 20 residues. Germline CDR1 reads SGHNT; CDR2 reads YENEEA. The CDR3 DNA reads as TGTGCCAGCAGCTTAAATCTTCAGTGGGGGTCCCCCCGAACAAACACTGAAGCTTTCTTT. Translation: CASSLNLQWGSPRTNTEAFF.

The chain carries TRBV6-8 and TRBJ2-7, with 7 bases fitting TRBD2. The junction had 4 bases not matched to a gene; V was cut back by 0 bases and J by 2 bases. This CDR3 contains 15 residues. Germline values: CDR1 MNHGY, CDR2 SAAAGT. CDR3 coding DNA: TGTGCCAGCAGTTACTCGAGACGGGGGGCCTACGAGCAGTACTTC. Its protein is CASSYSRRGAYEQYF.

This clone came up a few times. The CDR3 region is CASSSNPGQEQYF. The CDR3 DNA is TGTGCCAGCAGCTCCAACCCGGGACAGGAGCAGTACTTC. The genes are TRBV9 and TRBJ2-7; 7 bases fit TRBD1. The trim removed 4 bases at V and 7 bases at J, leaving 8 bases unmatched. CDR3 length: 13 residues. Per germline, CDR1 SGDLS and CDR2 YYNGEE.

A few counts support this clone. V and J are TRBV29-1 and TRBJ2-7; 10 nucleotides line up with TRBD1. Unmatched junction bases numbered 9, after V lost 4 bases and J lost 6 bases. Looked up from germline, CDR1 is SQVTM and CDR2 is ANQGSEA. This CDR3 is built from 14 residues. CDR3 sequence (DNA): TGCAGCGTTGCCACAGGGACAGGGGTCCTCGAGCAGTACTTC. Its protein is CSVATGTGVLEQYF.

The rearrangement links TRBV28 to TRBJ2-7, with TRBD1 matching over 7 bases. This CDR3 has 12 amino acids. The V gene end was trimmed by 5 bases and the J gene end by 9 bases; junction bases not matched to a gene: 7. CDR1 MDHEN and CDR2 SYDVKM come from the germline V gene. The CDR3 DNA reads as TGTGCCAGCAGTGGGCTACAGGGGCTGCAGTACTTC. Protein sequence: CASSGLQGLQYF.

The V gene is TRBV28, the J gene TRBJ1-4, with D perhaps matching TRBD1 (6 bases). Germline V gives CDR1 MDHEN, CDR2 SYDVKM. V lost 3 bases to trimming and J lost 6 bases, with 20 bases between them. The CDR3 runs 17 residues. The CDR3 loop is CASSFPLQGPRDEKLFF. The CDR3 DNA is TGTGCCAGCAGTTTCCCATTACAGGGTCCTAGGGATGAAAAACTGTTTTTT.

The chain uses TRBV11-3 and TRBJ2-6; D might be TRBD1 or TRBD2, each matching 5 bases. From germline, CDR1 is SGHNT and CDR2 YENEEA. The V end was cut by 3 bases, the J end by 3 bases, with 6 bases between. This CDR3 has 14 amino acids. CDR3: CASSFGGGANVLTF. The CDR3 DNA reads TGTGCCAGCAGCTTTGGGGGTGGGGCCAACGTCCTGACTTTC.

This clone occurred many times. This chain links TRBV11-3 with TRBJ2-5; D uncertain. The V gene lost 0 bases and the J gene lost 5 bases, with 10 bases spanning the gap. From germline, CDR1 is SGHNT and CDR2 YENEEA. The CDR3 sequence is 14 residues long. This CDR3 is CASSLEGFGETQYF. CDR3 in DNA: TGTGCCAGCAGCTTAGAAGGGTTCGGCGAGACCCAGTACTTC. Based on the CDR3 plus reference TRBV11-3 and TRBJ2-5, the full variable domain is EAGVVQSPRYKIIEKKQPVAFWCNPISGHNTLYWYLQNLGQGPELLIRYENEEAVDDSQLPKDRFSAERLKGVDSTLKIQPAELGDSAVYLCASSLEGFGETQYFGPGTRLLVL.

J is TRBJ1-1 and V is TRBV6-8; D remains ambiguous. The germline V gene encodes CDR1 MNHGY and CDR2 SAAAGT. The CDR3 extends over 15 amino acids. Trimming stripped 0 bases from V and 0 bases from J, with 8 bases between. CDR3 in DNA: TGTGCCAGCAGTTACTCGAGAGGGTTGAACACTGAAGCTTTCTTT. As protein: CASSYSRGLNTEAFF.

The gene calls are TRBV6-8 and TRBJ2-1; D tentatively fits TRBD1 or TRBD2 (6 bases each). V lost 0 bases to trimming and J lost 10 bases, with 13 bases between them. Germline assignment: CDR1 MNHGY and CDR2 SAAAGT. CDR3 length: 14 amino acids. The CDR3: CASSYSMLGGEQFF. The CDR3 nucleotides are TGTGCCAGCAGTTACTCGATGCTGGGGGGCGAGCAGTTCTTC.

This clone has only a few counts. The chain uses TRBV11-3 and TRBJ2-3; 9 bases match TRBD2. The CDR3 totals 16 residues. Germline CDR1 SGHNT, CDR2 YENEEA. V lost 5 bases to trimming and J lost 3 bases; unmatched junction nucleotides: 9. The CDR3 is CASSLGVAGVTDTQYF. CDR3 in DNA: TGTGCCAGCAGCCTAGGGGTAGCGGGAGTGACAGATACGCAGTATTTT.

This clone is classed as large. The chain combines TRBV7-2 with TRBJ1-1, with a weak D call TRBD1 (6 bases). Germline V gene sequence: CDR1 SGHTA, CDR2 FQGNSA. This CDR3 is 13 amino acids long. V was pared by 4 bases and J by 2 bases, with 8 bases between. The CDR3 is CASSWDKNTEAFF. CDR3 in DNA: TGTGCCAGCAGCTGGGACAAAAACACTGAAGCTTTCTTT.

This rearrangement joins TRBV19 to TRBJ2-1, with a weak D call TRBD1 (5 bases). The germline V gene has CDR1 LNHDA and CDR2 SQIVND (reference sequence). The CDR3 contains 11 residues. V was shortened by 5 bases and J by 10 bases, with 9 bases between the two germline ends. The CDR3 bases are TGTGCCAGTAGTTTCAGGGAAGAGCAGTTCTTC. This encodes CASSFREEQFF.

This clone was observed a few times. This CDR3 reads CASTGGGTGGYTF. Here the CDR3 DNA reads TGTGCCAGCACGGGGGGCGGGACCGGTGGCTACACCTTC. This chain joins TRBV6-8 and TRBJ1-2; tentatively, D is TRBD1 (6 bases). In germline, CDR1 is MNHGY, CDR2 SAAAGT. V was clipped by 7 bases and J by 7 bases, with 16 bases between them. The CDR3 covers 13 residues.

The rearrangement joins TRBV6-8 to TRBJ2-1, with D unresolved. CDR1 is MNHGY, CDR2 SAAAGT, per germline. This CDR3 is built from 15 residues. The V end was cut by 4 bases, the J end by 12 bases, with 22 bases between. The CDR3 DNA follows: TGTGCCAGCAGTTCCCGACATCGCCCCTTTTTAGGGCAGTTCTTC. Its translation: CASSSRHRPFLGQFF.

There are a few counts of this clone. The rearrangement links TRBV9 to TRBJ2-1, with TRBD2 matching 7 bases. The CDR3 totals 15 residues. V lost 0 bases and J lost 5; bases outside the gene matches: 5. Looked up from germline, CDR1 is SGDLS and CDR2 is YYNGEE. For the CDR3, the DNA is TGTGCCAGCAGCGTAGGTCTAGCGGACGACAATGAGCAGTTCTTC. Amino acids: CASSVGLADDNEQFF.

By sample share, this clone is medium-sized (0.01 to 0.1%). V is TRBV9 and J is TRBJ1-1; a possible D gene is TRBD1 (5 bases). CDR1 is SGDLS, CDR2 YYNGEE, per germline. The length of the CDR3 is 15 residues. Trimming pared 4 bases from V and 1 base from J, leaving 14 bases between. CDR3 loop: CASSSGQLTNTEAFF. The DNA for the CDR3 is TGTGCCAGCAGCTCCGGACAACTAACGAACACTGAAGCTTTCTTT.

V is TRBV28 and J is TRBJ2-5; D is undetermined. Deletions cut 1 base from V and 5 bases from J, with 11 bases between. Germline V gene lookup returns CDR1 MDHEN and CDR2 SYDVKM. The CDR3 consists of 14 residues. The CDR3 sequence: CASSLLGPLETQYF. In nucleotides, the CDR3 is TGTGCCAGCAGTTTATTGGGCCCGTTGGAGACCCAGTACTTC.

This clone was found a few times. V is TRBV28 and J is TRBJ1-6, with 8 positions matching TRBD1. The germline CDR1 and CDR2 sequences are MDHEN and SYDVKM. The trim removed 2 bases at V and 8 bases at J, leaving 5 bases unmatched. The length of the CDR3 is 15 residues. The CDR3 reads CASSLPGQGHSPLHF. The CDR3 DNA reads as TGTGCCAGCAGTTTACCCGGACAGGGCCATTCACCCCTCCACTTT.

The rearrangement uses TRBV11-3 and TRBJ1-2; no clear D. CDR3 length: 16 amino acids. Germline CDR1 SGHNT, CDR2 YENEEA. V dropped 3 bases and J dropped 1 base, with 15 bases sitting between them. The CDR3 bases are TGTGCCAGCAGCTTGGGCGCGGGTGGGGTTAACTATGGCTACACCTTC. It is translated as CASSLGAGGVNYGYTF. The entire variable domain, with the rest obtained from reference TRBV11-3 and TRBJ1-2, is as follows: EAGVVQSPRYKIIEKKQPVAFWCNPISGHNTLYWYLQNLGQGPELLIRYENEEAVDDSQLPKDRFSAERLKGVDSTLKIQPAELGDSAVYLCASSLGAGGVNYGYTFGSGTRLTVV.

This clone was recorded a few times. The gene calls are TRBV7-2 and TRBJ2-7; TRBD1 agrees at 7 bases. Trimming cost V 10 bases and J 6 bases; bases outside gene matches: 12. The CDR3 is 13 amino acids. Germline V lookup: CDR1 SGHTA, CDR2 FQGNSA. The CDR3 loop is CATKHRQGSEQYF. The DNA for the CDR3 is TGTGCCACCAAACACCGACAGGGATCCGAGCAGTACTTC.

The chain combines TRBV19 with TRBJ1-5; a weak D match, TRBD1 (5 bases). Trimming stripped 5 bases from V and 2 bases from J, with 16 bases between. The CDR3 runs 16 residues. The germline CDR1 and CDR2 sequences are LNHDA and SQIVND (reference sequence). CDR3 region: CASSHRGAPGNQPQHF. The CDR3 bases are TGTGCCAGTAGTCATAGAGGGGCGCCGGGCAATCAGCCCCAGCATTTT.

The chain carries TRBV25-1 and TRBJ2-2; unclear D gene. CDR1 and CDR2 from the germline V gene are MGHDK and SYGVNS. Trimming stripped 3 bases from V and 6 bases from J, with 11 bases between. The CDR3 has 14 amino acids. The CDR3 sequence is CASSDTRSSGELFF. The CDR3 coding sequence is TGTGCCAGCAGTGATACAAGGAGCTCCGGGGAGCTGTTTTTT.

This clone was seen a few times. The chain recombines TRBV6-8 with TRBJ1-3, with TRBD1 identical over 8 bases. CDR1 is MNHGY, CDR2 SAAAGT, per germline. The ends lost 2 bases at V and 1 base at J; junction bases unmatched: 4. There are 16 residues in the CDR3. The CDR3 sequence: CASSYAGGASGNTIYF. CDR3 coding DNA: TGTGCCAGCAGTTACGCAGGGGGCGCATCTGGAAACACCATATATTTT.